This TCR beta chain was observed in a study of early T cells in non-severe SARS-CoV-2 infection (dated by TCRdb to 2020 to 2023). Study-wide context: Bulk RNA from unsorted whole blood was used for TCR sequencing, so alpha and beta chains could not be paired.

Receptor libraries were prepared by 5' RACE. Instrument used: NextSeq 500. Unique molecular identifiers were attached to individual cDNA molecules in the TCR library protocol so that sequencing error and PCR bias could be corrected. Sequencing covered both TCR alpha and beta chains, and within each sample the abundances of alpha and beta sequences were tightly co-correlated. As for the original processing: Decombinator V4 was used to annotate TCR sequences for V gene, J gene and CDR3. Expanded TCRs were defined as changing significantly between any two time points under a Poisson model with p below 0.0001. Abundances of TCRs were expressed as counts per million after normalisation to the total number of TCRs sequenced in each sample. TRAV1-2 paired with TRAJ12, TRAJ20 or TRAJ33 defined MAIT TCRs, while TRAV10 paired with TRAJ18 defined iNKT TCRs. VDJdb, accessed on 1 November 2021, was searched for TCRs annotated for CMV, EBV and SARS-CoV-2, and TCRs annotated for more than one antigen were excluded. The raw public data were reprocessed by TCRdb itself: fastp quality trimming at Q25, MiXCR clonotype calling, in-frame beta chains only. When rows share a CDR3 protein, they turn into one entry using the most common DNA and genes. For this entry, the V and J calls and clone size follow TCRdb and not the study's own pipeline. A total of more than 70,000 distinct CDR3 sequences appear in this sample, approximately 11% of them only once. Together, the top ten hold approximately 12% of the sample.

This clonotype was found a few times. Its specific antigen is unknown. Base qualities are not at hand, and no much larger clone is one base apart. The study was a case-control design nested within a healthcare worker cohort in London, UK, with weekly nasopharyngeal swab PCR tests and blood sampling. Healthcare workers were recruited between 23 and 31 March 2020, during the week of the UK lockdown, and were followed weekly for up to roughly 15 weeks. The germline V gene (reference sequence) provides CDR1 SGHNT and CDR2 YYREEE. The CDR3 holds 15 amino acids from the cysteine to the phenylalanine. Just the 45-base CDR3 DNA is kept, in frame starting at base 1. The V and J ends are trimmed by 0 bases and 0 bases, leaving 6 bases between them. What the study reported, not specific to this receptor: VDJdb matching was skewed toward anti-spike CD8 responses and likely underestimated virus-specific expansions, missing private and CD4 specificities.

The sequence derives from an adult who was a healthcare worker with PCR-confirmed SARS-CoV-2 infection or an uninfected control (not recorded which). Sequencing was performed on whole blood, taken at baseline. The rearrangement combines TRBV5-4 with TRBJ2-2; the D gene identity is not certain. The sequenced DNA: TGTGCCAGCAGCTTGGGGATAGCGAACACCGGGGAGCTGTTTTTT. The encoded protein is CASSLGIANTGELFF.